The 20 T cell receptor beta chains below were found in one sample sequenced in a study of blood T cells in healthy people across ages (dated by TCRdb to the mid-2010s). To prepare the library, 5' RACE was applied. The sequencer was an Illumina HiSeq 2500. The second PCR ran for about 7 to 11 cycles and used a J-beta primer mix along with a sample-barcoded 5' primer. TCRdb passed the public sequencing reads through fastp at Q25 and MiXCR, retaining productive beta sequences. Rows are unified per CDR3 protein, each entry keeping the most common DNA and genes. Recorded for this sample are fewer than 950,000 distinct CDR3 sequences; about 53% of them occurred a single time. The ten largest clones represent approximately 40% of the sample. The source material was blood. The receptors were sampled from an elderly man in good health.

This clonotype was counted between two and nine times. V usage is TRBV20-1 and J usage is TRBJ2-4, with 9 bases identical to TRBD1. CDR3 size: 14 residues. Losses at the gene ends were 5 bases for V and 2 bases for J; bases not matched to a gene: 4. Germline loops: CDR1 DFQATT, CDR2 SNEGSKA (reference sequence). The CDR3, as DNA: TGCAGTGCTCAACAGGGGGCCTCCAAAAACATTCAGTACTTC. It is translated as CSAQQGASKNIQYF.

V and J are TRBV12-3 or TRBV12-4 and TRBJ2-2; D ambiguous. V lost 2 bases, J lost 8 bases, and 6 bases lay in between. The CDR3 spans 12 residues. The CDR3 loop reads CASSLSRGELFF. In nucleotides, the CDR3 is TGTGCCAGCAGTTTATCTAGGGGGGAGCTGTTTTTT.

This clonotype was seen a few times. The chain carries TRBV28 and TRBJ2-3, with 7 bases aligning to TRBD2. The V gene's germline CDR1 is MDHEN and CDR2 SYDVKM. The CDR3 length is 15 residues. The junction had 6 bases not matched to a gene; V was cut back by 2 bases and J by 4 bases. CDR3 nucleotide sequence: TGTGCCAGCAGTTTAACCCAGGGAGGGGCAGATACGCAGTATTTT. Protein sequence: CASSLTQGGADTQYF.

Only a few counts were recorded for this clonotype. The chain combines TRBV3-1 with TRBJ2-7; possibly TRBD1 for D (6 bases). The J call may be wrong; the DNA end is better matched by TRBJ2-5. In germline, CDR1 is LGHDT, CDR2 YNNKEL (reference sequence). The CDR3 is 13 amino acids. CDR3 sequence (DNA): TGTGCCAGCAGCCAGTTAGGACAGCAGACCCAGTACTTC. Amino acid sequence: CASSQLGQQTQYF.

The V gene is TRBV20-1, the J gene TRBJ2-1; D possibly corresponds to TRBD2 (5 bases). The V end was cut by 3 bases, the J end by 2 bases, with 17 bases between. This CDR3 spans 16 amino acids. Per the germline V gene, CDR1 is DFQATT and CDR2 is SNEGSKA (reference sequence). Here the CDR3 DNA reads TGCAGTGCTAGTTCATTGCGGAGAGGGACCTACAATGAGCAGTTCTTC. Encoded protein: CSASSLRRGTYNEQFF.

This clonotype was observed a handful of times. The chain recombines TRBV29-1 with TRBJ2-5; perhaps TRBD2 as D (7 bases). The germline V gene encodes CDR1 SQVTM and CDR2 ANQGSEA. Trimming cost V 4 bases and J 11 bases, with 20 bases left between them. The CDR3 extends over 13 amino acids. CDR3 region: CSVGDTNRGEQYF. The CDR3 coding sequence is TGCAGCGTTGGGGACACCAACCGGGGGGAGCAGTACTTC.

This chain uses TRBV6-2 or TRBV6-3 with TRBJ2-4, with TRBD2 identical over 11 bases. J lost 3 bases, V lost 5 bases, and 6 bases had no gene match. CDR1 MNHEY and CDR2 SVGEGT come from the germline V gene. The CDR3 has 16 amino acids. The CDR3 DNA sequence: TGTGCCAGCAGTGACCGACTAGCGGGGCTCAAAAACATTCAGTACTTC. This encodes CASSDRLAGLKNIQYF.

This clonotype was counted between two and nine times. V and J are TRBV12-3 or TRBV12-4 and TRBJ2-7; D perhaps matches TRBD1 (5 bases). The CDR3 runs to 14 residues. V was trimmed by 0 bases and J by 1 base, leaving 7 bases between them. This CDR3 reads CASSLAGPSYEQYF. The CDR3 DNA reads as TGTGCCAGCAGTTTAGCGGGGCCATCCTACGAGCAGTACTTC.

The V call is TRBV9, the J call TRBJ2-7, with unresolved D. This CDR3 is built from 14 residues. V was shortened by 1 base and J by 2 bases, with 10 bases between the two germline ends. The germline V gene has CDR1 SGDLS and CDR2 YYNGEE. CDR3 region: CASSVTGSAYEQYF. As DNA, the CDR3 is TGTGCCAGCAGCGTAACGGGTTCCGCCTACGAGCAGTACTTC.

This chain joins TRBV25-1 and TRBJ1-4; 8 bases align to TRBD1. CDR1 and CDR2 (germline): MGHDK, SYGVNS. The CDR3 has 14 residues. Losses at the gene ends were 6 bases for V and 4 bases for J; bases not matched to a gene: 4. CDR3 in DNA: TGTGCCAGCAGGGGGACAGGAGGTAATGAAAAACTGTTTTTT. The encoded protein is CASRGTGGNEKLFF.

The rearrangement joins TRBV7-2 to TRBJ2-1, with D possibly TRBD2 on 5 matching bases. This CDR3 contains 16 residues. V dropped 0 bases and J dropped 0 bases, with 9 bases sitting between them. Germline lookup yields CDR1 SGHTA and CDR2 FQGNSA. CDR3 coding DNA: TGTGCCAGCAGCTTAGCTAGCGCGAGCTCCTACAATGAGCAGTTCTTC. The encoded protein is CASSLASASSYNEQFF.

V gene TRBV10-3 combines with J gene TRBJ2-2; 8 nucleotides match TRBD2. With V trimmed by 10 bases and J by 6 bases, 7 bases remained unmatched. The CDR3 spans 13 residues. The V gene's germline CDR1 is ENHRY and CDR2 SYGVKD. CDR3 region: CATQRESAGELFF. In DNA form, the CDR3 reads TGTGCCACCCAGCGGGAGTCGGCCGGGGAGCTGTTTTTT.

This clonotype was seen only a few times. The chain recombines TRBV7-2 with TRBJ1-4, with D tentatively TRBD1 (6 bases). The CDR3 extends over 15 amino acids. Germline CDR1 is SGHTA and CDR2 is FQGNSA. V lost 5 bases and J lost 2, with 12 bases in between. CDR3 sequence reads: CASSPQGWTNEKLFF. The CDR3 nucleotides are TGTGCCAGCAGCCCCCAGGGGTGGACTAATGAAAAACTGTTTTTT.

This clonotype was counted only a few times. The chain carries TRBV10-3 and TRBJ2-5, with 7 bases that match TRBD2. The V segment lost 6 bases and the J segment 3 bases; nucleotides outside the gene matches: 7. The CDR3 loop spans 14 amino acids. Germline V CDR1 and CDR2: ENHRY, SYGVKD. The CDR3: CAIRSGGPEETQYF. In DNA form, the CDR3 reads TGTGCCATCAGGTCGGGGGGACCCGAAGAGACCCAGTACTTC.

V gene TRBV29-1 combines with J gene TRBJ1-1; TRBD1 is a possible D gene (6 bases). Germline CDR1 reads SQVTM; CDR2 reads ANQGSEA. V was trimmed by 4 bases and J by 4 bases, leaving 13 bases between them. CDR3 length equals 13 residues. CDR3 nucleotide sequence: TGCAGCGTTGGAGAGGGGGGGCCCACTGAAGCTTTCTTT. Its translation: CSVGEGGPTEAFF.

The rearrangement links TRBV20-1 to TRBJ2-1, with D unresolved. The germline gives CDR1 DFQATT, CDR2 SNEGSKA (reference sequence). The germline V and J ends were trimmed by 3 bases and 0 bases, with 15 bases remaining between them. CDR3 length: 16 amino acids. In DNA, the CDR3 is TGCAGTGCTAGTCCCCTCGGGCGGAGCTCCTACAATGAGCAGTTCTTC. This translates into CSASPLGRSSYNEQFF.

In this sample, this clonotype turned up a few times. The CDR3 nucleotides read TGTGCCAGCAGGACCGGGACTAGCGGAGAGCAGTTCTTC. Translating gives CASRTGTSGEQFF. The V gene is TRBV12-3 or TRBV12-4, the J gene TRBJ2-1; the match to TRBD2 covers 11 bases. J gave up 10 bases and V 6 bases, and 5 bases lay outside the gene matches. CDR3 size: 13 residues.

Here the CDR3 DNA reads TGTGCCACCAGTGGCGCGGGAAATCAGCCCCAGCATTTT. Amino acid sequence: CATSGAGNQPQHF. This sequence joins TRBV24-1 and TRBJ1-5; D not resolved. The CDR3 sequence is 13 residues long. Trimming removed 5 bases at V and 4 bases at J, with 8 bases between. Germline V gene data show CDR1 as KGHDR and CDR2 as SFDVKD.

The genes are TRBV7-2 and TRBJ2-5, with 9 bases aligning to TRBD2. This CDR3 region has 13 residues. V gave up 5 bases and J gave up 11 bases; unmatched junction bases: 9. Germline loops: CDR1 SGHTA, CDR2 FQGNSA. CDR3 sequence: CASSLGTSLGQYF. The CDR3 DNA sequence: TGTGCCAGCAGCCTTGGGACTAGCTTGGGGCAGTACTTC.

The CDR3 is CASSLRSAETNEQFF. The CDR3, as DNA: TGTGCCAGCAGCTTGAGGTCGGCAGAAACCAATGAGCAGTTCTTC. The chain joins TRBV5-5 to TRBJ2-1; D remains ambiguous. The CDR3 consists of 15 residues. Trimming shortened V by 1 base and J by 6 bases, and 14 bases separated the two germline ends. CDR1 SGHKS and CDR2 YYEKEE come from the germline V gene (reference sequence).